This T cell receptor beta chain was sequenced during a study of blood T cell repertoires in COVID-19. The germline V gene has CDR1 SGHTA and CDR2 FQGNSA. The CDR3 is 14 amino acids. V was clipped by 6 bases and J by 6 bases; unmatched bases: 5. Here immunoSEQ multiplex PCR was the method, and the copy in TCRdb shows in-frame clones only, minus some. Here the sample spans 130,000 to 150,000 clones, about 83% being singletons. Sequencing was performed on PBMCs or T cells enriched from blood (not recorded which). The receptor was isolated from a woman aged 45-59 years who had been exposed to COVID-19. J is TRBJ2-7 and V is TRBV7-2; the match to TRBD2 covers 13 bases. CDR3 sequence reads: CASSSRTSGSEQYF. CDR3 DNA: TGTGCCAGCAGTTCGCGGACTAGCGGGAGCGAGCAGTACTTC.